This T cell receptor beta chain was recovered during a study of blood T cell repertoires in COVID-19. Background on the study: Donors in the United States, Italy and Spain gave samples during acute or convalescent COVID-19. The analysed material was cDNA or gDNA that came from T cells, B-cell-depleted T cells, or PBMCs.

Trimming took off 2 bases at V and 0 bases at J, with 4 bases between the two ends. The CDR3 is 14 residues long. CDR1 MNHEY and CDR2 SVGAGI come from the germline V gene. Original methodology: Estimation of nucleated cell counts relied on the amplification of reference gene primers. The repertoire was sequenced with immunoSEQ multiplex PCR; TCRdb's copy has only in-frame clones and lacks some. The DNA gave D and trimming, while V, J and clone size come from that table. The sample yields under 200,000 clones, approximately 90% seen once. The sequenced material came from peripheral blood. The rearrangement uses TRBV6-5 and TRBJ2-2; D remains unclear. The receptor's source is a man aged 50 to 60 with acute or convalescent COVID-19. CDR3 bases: TGTGCCAGCAGTTACACAACGAACACCGGGGAGCTGTTTTTT. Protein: CASSYTTNTGELFF.